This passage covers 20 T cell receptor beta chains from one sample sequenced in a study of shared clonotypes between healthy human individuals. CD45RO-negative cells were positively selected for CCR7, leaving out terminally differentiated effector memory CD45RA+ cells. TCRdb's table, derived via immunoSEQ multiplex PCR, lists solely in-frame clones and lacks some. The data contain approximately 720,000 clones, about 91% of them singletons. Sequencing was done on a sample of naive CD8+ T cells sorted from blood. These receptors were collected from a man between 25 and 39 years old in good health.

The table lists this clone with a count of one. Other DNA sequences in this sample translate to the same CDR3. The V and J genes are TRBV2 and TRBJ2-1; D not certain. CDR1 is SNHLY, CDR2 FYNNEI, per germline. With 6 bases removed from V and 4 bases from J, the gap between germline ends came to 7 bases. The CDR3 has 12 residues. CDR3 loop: CASSGRYNEQFF. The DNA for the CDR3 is TGTGCCAGCAGCGGGCGGTACAATGAGCAGTTCTTC. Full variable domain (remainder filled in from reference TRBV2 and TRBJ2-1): EPEVTQTPSHQVTQMGQEVILRCVPISNHLYFYWYRQILGQKVEFLVSFYNNEISEKSEIFDDQFSVERPDGSNFTLKIRSTKLEDSAMYFCASSGRYNEQFFGPGTRLTVL.

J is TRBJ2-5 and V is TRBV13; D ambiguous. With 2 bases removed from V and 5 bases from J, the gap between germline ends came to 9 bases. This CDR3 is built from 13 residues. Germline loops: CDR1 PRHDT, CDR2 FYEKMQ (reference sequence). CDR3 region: CASSLLGMETQYF. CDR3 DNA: TGTGCCAGCAGCTTACTAGGGATGGAGACCCAGTACTTC. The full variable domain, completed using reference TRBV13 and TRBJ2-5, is AAGVIQSPRHLIKEKRETATLKCYPIPRHDTVYWYQQGPGQDPQFLISFYEKMQSDKGSIPDRFSAQQFSDYHSELNMSSLELGDSALYFCASSLLGMETQYFGPGTRLLVL.

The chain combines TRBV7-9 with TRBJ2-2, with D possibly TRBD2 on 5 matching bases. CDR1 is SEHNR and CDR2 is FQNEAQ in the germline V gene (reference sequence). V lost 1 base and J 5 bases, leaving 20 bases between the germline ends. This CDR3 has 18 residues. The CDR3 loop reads CASSLVELHIPGTGELFF. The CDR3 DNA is TGTGCCAGCAGCTTAGTGGAACTCCATATCCCGGGGACCGGGGAGCTGTTTTTT.

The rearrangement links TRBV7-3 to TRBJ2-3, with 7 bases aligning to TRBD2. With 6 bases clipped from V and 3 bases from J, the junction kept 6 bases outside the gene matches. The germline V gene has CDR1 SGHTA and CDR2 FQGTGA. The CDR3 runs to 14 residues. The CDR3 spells CASRAGSVTDTQYF. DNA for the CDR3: TGTGCCAGCAGAGCGGGAAGCGTTACAGATACGCAGTATTTT.

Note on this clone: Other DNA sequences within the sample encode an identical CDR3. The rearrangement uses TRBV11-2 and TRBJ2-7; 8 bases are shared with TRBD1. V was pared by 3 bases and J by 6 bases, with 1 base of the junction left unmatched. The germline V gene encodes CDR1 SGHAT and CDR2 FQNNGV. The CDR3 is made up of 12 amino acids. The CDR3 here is CASSFTGGEQYF. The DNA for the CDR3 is TGTGCCAGCAGCTTTACAGGGGGCGAGCAGTACTTC.

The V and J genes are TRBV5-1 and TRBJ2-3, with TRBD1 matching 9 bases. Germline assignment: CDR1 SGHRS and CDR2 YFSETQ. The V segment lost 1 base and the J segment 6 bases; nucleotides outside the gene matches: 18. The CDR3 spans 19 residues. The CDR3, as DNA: TGCGCCAGCAGCTTGAGAGGTCGGGTCCGGGACAGGGATGGTGATACGCAGTATTTT. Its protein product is CASSLRGRVRDRDGDTQYF.

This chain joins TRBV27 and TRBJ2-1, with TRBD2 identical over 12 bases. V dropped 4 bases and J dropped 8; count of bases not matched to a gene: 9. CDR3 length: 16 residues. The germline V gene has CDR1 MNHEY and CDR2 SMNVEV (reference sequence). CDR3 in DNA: TGTGCCAGCAGTTATCGGACTAGCGGGATGTACTATGAGCAGTTCTTC. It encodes CASSYRTSGMYYEQFF.

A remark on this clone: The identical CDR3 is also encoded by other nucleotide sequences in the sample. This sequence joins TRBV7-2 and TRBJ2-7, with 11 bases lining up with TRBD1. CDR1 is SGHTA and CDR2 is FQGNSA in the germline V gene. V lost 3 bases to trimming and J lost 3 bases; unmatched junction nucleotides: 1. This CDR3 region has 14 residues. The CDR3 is CASSFGTGGYEQYF. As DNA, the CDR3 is TGTGCCAGCAGCTTCGGGACAGGGGGCTACGAGCAGTACTTC.

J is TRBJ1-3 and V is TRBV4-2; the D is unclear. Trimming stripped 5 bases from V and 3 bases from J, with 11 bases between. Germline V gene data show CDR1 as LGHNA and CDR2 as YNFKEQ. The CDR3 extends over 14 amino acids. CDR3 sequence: CASSFTGVGNTIYF. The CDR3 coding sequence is TGTGCCAGCAGCTTTACCGGAGTTGGAAACACCATATATTTT.

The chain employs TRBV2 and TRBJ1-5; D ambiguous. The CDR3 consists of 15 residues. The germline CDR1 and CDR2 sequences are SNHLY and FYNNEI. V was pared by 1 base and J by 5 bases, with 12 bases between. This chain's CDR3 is CASSEGTSGYQPQHF. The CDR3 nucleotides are TGTGCCAGCAGTGAAGGTACCTCGGGTTATCAGCCCCAGCATTTT. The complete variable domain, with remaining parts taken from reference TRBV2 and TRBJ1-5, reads EPEVTQTPSHQVTQMGQEVILRCVPISNHLYFYWYRQILGQKVEFLVSFYNNEISEKSEIFDDQFSVERPDGSNFTLKIRSTKLEDSAMYFCASSEGTSGYQPQHFGDGTRLSIL.

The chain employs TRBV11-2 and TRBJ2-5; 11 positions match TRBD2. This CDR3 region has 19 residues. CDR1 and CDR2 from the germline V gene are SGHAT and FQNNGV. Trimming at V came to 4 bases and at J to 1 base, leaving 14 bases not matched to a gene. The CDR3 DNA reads TGTGCCAGCAGCTCGTCACTAGCGGGAGACATCGGGGCCCAAGAGACCCAGTACTTC. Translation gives CASSSSLAGDIGAQETQYF.

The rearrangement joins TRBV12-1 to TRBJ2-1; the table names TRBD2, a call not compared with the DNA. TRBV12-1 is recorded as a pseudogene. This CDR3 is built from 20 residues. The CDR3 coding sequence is TGTGCCAGCAGCTTTGCAGGACTAGCTGTACCCGGCCTTTTTGGCAATGAGCAGTTCTTC. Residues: CASSFAGLAVPGLFGNEQFF.

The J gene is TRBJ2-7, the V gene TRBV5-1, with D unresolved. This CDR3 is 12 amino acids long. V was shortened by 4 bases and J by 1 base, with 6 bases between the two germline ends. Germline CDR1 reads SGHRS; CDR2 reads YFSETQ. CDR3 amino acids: CASSQTSYEQYF. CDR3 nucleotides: TGCGCCAGCAGCCAGACATCCTACGAGCAGTACTTC.

DNA of the CDR3: TGCGCCAGCAGCTCGACAGGGCCGCGGGATACGCAGTATTTT. Encoded protein: CASSSTGPRDTQYF. The chain employs TRBV5-1 and TRBJ2-3; 7 positions agree with TRBD1. Losses at the gene ends were 3 bases for V and 6 bases for J; bases not matched to a gene: 7. The CDR3 has 14 amino acids. CDR1 is SGHRS and CDR2 is YFSETQ in the germline V gene.

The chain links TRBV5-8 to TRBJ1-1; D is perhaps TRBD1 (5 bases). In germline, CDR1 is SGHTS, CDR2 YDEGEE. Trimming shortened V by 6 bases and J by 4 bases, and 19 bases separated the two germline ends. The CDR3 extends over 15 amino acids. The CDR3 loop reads CASTYWGEAATEAFF. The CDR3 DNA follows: TGTGCCAGCACCTATTGGGGGGAGGCGGCCACTGAAGCTTTCTTT.

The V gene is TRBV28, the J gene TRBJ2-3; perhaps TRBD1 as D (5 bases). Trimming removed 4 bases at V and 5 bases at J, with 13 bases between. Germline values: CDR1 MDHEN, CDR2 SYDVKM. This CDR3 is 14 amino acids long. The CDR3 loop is CASSYGQGKDTQYF. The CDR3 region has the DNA TGTGCCAGCAGTTATGGTCAGGGTAAAGATACGCAGTATTTT.

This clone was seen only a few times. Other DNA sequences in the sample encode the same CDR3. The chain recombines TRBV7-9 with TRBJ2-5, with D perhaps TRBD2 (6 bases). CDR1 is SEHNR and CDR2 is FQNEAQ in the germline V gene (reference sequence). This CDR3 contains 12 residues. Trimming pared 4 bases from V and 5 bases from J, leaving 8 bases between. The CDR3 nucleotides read TGTGCCAGCAGCTCCCGGGAGGAGACCCAGTACTTC. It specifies CASSSREETQYF.

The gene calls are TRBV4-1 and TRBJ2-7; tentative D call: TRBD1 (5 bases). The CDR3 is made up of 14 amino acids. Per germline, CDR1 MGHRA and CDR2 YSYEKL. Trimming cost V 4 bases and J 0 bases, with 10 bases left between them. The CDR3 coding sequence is TGCGCCAGCAGCCCAACAGGCGTCTCCTACGAGCAGTACTTC. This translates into CASSPTGVSYEQYF.

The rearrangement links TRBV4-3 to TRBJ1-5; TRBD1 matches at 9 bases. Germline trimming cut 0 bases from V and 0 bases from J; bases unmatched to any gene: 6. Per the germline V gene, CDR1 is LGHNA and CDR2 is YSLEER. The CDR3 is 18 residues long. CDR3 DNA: TGCGCCAGCAGCCAAGATCTGGGACAGGGAGGTAGCAATCAGCCCCAGCATTTT. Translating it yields CASSQDLGQGGSNQPQHF.

CDR3: CASSPRAGWGYNEQFF. The CDR3 DNA reads as TGTGCCAGCAGCCCGAGGGCTGGATGGGGATACAATGAGCAGTTCTTC. The chain uses TRBV9 and TRBJ2-1; tentatively, D is TRBD2 (5 bases). CDR1 SGDLS and CDR2 YYNGEE come from the germline V gene. The CDR3 runs 16 residues. V was trimmed by 4 bases and J by 4 bases, leaving 18 bases between them.